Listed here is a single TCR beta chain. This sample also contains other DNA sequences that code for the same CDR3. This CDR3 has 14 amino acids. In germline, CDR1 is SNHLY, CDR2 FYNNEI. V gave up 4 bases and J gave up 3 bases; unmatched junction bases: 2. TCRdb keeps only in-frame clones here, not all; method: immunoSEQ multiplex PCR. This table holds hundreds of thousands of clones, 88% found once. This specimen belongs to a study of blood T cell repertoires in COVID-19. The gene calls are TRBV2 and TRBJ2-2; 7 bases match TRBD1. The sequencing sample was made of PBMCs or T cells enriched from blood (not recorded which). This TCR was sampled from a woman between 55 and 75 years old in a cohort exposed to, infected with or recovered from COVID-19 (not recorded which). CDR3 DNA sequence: TGTGCCAGCAGTGGACAGGGCGACACCGGGGAGCTGTTTTTT. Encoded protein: CASSGQGDTGELFF.